This section outlines one TCR beta chain sequence together with its context. Germline CDR1 is SGDLS and CDR2 is YYNGEE. This CDR3 region has 14 residues. V lost 7 bases and J 2 bases, leaving 16 bases between the germline ends. This sample is drawn from a study of blood T cell repertoires in COVID-19. About the study: Acute-phase and convalescent COVID-19 samples originated in the United States, Italy and Spain.

Per the study methods: Amplified reference gene primers provided the basis for estimating nucleated cell counts. Assay: immunoSEQ multiplex PCR; the TCRdb copy retains only in-frame clones and omits some. The D gene and trimming were derived from the DNA, and the V and J assignments and clone size from that table. The repertoire includes nearly 55,000 clones, just over 85% of them detected once, and about an eighth sits in the top ten. The TCR sequence derives from a man aged 70 or older with active COVID-19. The chain joins TRBV9 to TRBJ2-7; D is uncertain. Sequencing input: peripheral blood. CDR3 in amino acids: CASSPASQAYEQYF. CDR3 coding DNA: TGTGCCAGCTCCCCCGCCAGCCAGGCCTACGAGCAGTACTTC.